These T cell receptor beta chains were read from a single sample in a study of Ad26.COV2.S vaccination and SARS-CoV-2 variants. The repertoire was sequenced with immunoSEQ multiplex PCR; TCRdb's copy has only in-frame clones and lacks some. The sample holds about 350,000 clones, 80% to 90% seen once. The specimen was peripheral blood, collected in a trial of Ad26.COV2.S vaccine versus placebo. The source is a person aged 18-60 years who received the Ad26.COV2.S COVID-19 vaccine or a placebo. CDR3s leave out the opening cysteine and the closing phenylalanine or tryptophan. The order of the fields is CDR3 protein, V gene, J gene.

ASSFGTDGYNEQF	TRBV5-1	TRBJ2-1
ASISASNYGYT	TRBV28	TRBJ1-2
ASSLSSGQRPGGYT	TRBV5-1	TRBJ1-2
AISNTGTTYTSYEQY	TRBV10-3	TRBJ2-7
ASSLRLGSTDTQY	TRBV3-1/TRBV3-2	TRBJ2-3
ASSLGQGTDYGYT	TRBV7-9	TRBJ1-2
AISESSWVTGSPLH	TRBV10-3	TRBJ1-6
AWSPRTGRGETQY	TRBV30	TRBJ2-5
ASSGQPTTGELF	TRBV2	TRBJ2-2
ASSLAGGPINEQF	TRBV5-1	TRBJ2-1
ASSYDRVQPQH	TRBV27	TRBJ1-5
ASSLGPTGNSYEQY	TRBV5-1	TRBJ2-7
ASSLGGSGANVLT	TRBV11-3	TRBJ2-6
ASSQLQGDNEQF	TRBV18	TRBJ2-1
ASSVAGGPGELF	TRBV9	TRBJ2-2
ASSLGWARETQY	TRBV5-4	TRBJ2-5
ASSQDRGNEKLF	TRBV4-3	TRBJ1-4
STYYRVSGELF	TRBV29-1	TRBJ2-2
ASSFKFGCNQPQH	TRBV7-3	TRBJ1-5
ASSVNIRVAGELF	TRBV19	TRBJ2-2
ASSRRTSNYGYT	TRBV6-2/TRBV6-3	TRBJ1-2
ASTWTGRNTEAF	TRBV13	TRBJ1-1
ASSSLAGMYEQY	TRBV27	TRBJ2-7
ASSLAGGVRNEQY	TRBV5-4	TRBJ2-7
ASSSGVNTEAF	TRBV7-2	TRBJ1-1
ASSPGGVNYGYT	TRBV28	TRBJ1-2
ASSFSVGWPSGANVLT	TRBV5-6	TRBJ2-6
ASSLLRQGPSGANVLT	TRBV28	TRBJ2-6
ASSQGRGGMYTQY	TRBV14	TRBJ2-3
ASSLTGHNEQF	TRBV5-1	TRBJ2-1
ASRDFLATYTGELF	TRBV2	TRBJ2-2
ASSVGQGGNSPLH	TRBV5-6	TRBJ1-6
ASSFYAEAF	TRBV6-2/TRBV6-3	TRBJ1-1
ASSPRGTGNTGELF	TRBV18	TRBJ2-2
ASSYVGSLGETQY	TRBV6-2/TRBV6-3	TRBJ2-5
ASSENRDGSLYQPQH	TRBV5-5	TRBJ1-5
ASSYTRWDRNTEAF	TRBV19	TRBJ1-1
SVVGLAGSSYNEQF	TRBV29-1	TRBJ2-1
ASSLAGGNTEAF	TRBV7-9	TRBJ1-1
ASSFPAKAPT	TRBV7-2	TRBJ1-2
SVGAGWSSYNEQF	TRBV29-1	TRBJ2-1
ASSDGLMSTDTQY	TRBV2	TRBJ2-3
ASSEGGLNTEAF	TRBV6-1	TRBJ1-1
ASSLGRSYT	TRBV5-6	TRBJ1-2
ASSRGTGGYGYT	TRBV5-5	TRBJ1-2
ASSLTIMNTEAF	TRBV7-8	TRBJ1-1
ASSPTGYGNTIY	TRBV18	TRBJ1-3
ASSQVSGAPQH	TRBV3-1/TRBV3-2	TRBJ1-5
ASSFTSGSYNEQF	TRBV9	TRBJ2-1
ASSPPGLAGGFEQY	TRBV18	TRBJ2-7
ASSQEMRQGTDTQY	TRBV4-1	TRBJ2-3
ASSNSGNTYEQY	TRBV19	TRBJ2-7
ASNIGDNQPQH	TRBV6-6	TRBJ1-5
ASRPGQGRSTEAF	TRBV19	TRBJ1-1
ASSYRANTGELF	TRBV6-5	TRBJ2-2
ASSWGSAYEQY	TRBV3-1/TRBV3-2	TRBJ2-7
ASRDTGATEAF	TRBV12-3/TRBV12-4	TRBJ1-1
ATSRARTSGTYEQY	TRBV15	TRBJ2-7
ASSEGDYSSYNEQF	TRBV10-1	TRBJ2-1